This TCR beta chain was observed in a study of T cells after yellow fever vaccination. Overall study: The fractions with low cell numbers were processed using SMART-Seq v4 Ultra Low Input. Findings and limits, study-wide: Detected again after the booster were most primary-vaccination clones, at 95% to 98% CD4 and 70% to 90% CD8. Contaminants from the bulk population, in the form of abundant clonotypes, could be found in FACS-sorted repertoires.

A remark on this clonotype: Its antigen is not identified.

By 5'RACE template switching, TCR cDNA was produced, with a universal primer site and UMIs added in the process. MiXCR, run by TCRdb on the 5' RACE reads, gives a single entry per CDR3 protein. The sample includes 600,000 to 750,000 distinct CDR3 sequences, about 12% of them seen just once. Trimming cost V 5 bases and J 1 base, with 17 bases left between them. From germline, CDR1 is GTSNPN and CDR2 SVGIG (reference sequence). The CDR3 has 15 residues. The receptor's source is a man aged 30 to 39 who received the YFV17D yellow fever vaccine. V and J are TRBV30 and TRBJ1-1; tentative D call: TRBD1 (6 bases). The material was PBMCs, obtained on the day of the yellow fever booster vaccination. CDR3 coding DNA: TGTGCCTGGGGCCCGAGGACAGTTAAGAACACTGAAGCTTTCTTT. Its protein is CAWGPRTVKNTEAFF.